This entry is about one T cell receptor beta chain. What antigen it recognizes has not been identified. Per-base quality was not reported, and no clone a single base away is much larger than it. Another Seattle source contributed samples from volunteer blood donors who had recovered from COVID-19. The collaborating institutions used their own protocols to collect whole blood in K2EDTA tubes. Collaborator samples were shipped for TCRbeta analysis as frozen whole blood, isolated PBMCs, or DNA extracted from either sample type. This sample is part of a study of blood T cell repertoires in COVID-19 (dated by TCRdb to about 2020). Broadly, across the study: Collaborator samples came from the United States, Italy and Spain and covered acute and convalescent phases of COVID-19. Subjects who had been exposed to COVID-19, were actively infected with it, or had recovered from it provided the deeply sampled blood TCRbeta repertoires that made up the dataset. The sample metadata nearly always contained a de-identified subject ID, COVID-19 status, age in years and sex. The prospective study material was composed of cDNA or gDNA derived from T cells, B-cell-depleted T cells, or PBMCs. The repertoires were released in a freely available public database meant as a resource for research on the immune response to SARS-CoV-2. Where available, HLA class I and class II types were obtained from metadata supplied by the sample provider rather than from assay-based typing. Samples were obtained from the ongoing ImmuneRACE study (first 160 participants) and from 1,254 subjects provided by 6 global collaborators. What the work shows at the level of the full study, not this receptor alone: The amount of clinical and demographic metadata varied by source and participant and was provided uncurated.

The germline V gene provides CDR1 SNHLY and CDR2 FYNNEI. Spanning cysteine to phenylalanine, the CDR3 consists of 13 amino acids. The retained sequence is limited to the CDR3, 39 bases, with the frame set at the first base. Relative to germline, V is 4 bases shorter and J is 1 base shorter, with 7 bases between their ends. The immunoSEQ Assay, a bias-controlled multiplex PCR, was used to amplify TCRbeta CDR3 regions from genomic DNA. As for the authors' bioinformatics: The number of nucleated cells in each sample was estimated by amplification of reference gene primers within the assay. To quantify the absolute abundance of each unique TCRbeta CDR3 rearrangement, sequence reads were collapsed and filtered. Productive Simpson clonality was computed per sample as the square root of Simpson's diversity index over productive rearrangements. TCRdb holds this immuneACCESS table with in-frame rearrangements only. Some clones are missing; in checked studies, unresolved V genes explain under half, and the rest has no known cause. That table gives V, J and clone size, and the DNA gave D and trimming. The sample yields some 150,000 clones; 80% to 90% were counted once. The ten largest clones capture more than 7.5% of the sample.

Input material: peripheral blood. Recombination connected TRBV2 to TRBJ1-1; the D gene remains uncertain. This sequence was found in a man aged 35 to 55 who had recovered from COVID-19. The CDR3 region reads CASSAWQNTEAFF. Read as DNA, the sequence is TGTGCCAGCAGTGCTTGGCAGAACACTGAAGCTTTCTTT.